Listed here are 5 T cell receptor beta chains from one sample, sequenced in a study of beta chain features in type 1 diabetes. Sequencing targeted expressed TCRB transcripts, as all isolated RNA had been reverse transcribed. The repertoire was sequenced with immunoSEQ multiplex PCR; TCRdb's copy has only in-frame clones and lacks some. The sample contains hundreds of thousands of clones, about a sixth of which appear only once. The sequenced material came from naive CD4+ T cells from blood. The receptors were sampled from a man between 18 and 35 years old in good health.

In its sample, this clone was seen a few times. The rearrangement joins TRBV18 to TRBJ2-7; D ambiguous. The V and J ends lost 3 bases and 3 bases respectively, with 6 bases between them. Germline-derived CDR1 and CDR2 are KGHSH and LQKENI. This CDR3 contains 12 residues. DNA of the CDR3: TGTGCCAGCTCACCCTCCCTCTACGAGCAGTACTTC. It translates to CASSPSLYEQYF.

This sequence joins TRBV10-3 and TRBJ2-7; D not certain. CDR1 is ENHRY, CDR2 SYGVKD, per germline. The CDR3 runs 12 residues. Between the trimmed V and J ends, which lost 6 bases and 5 bases, there was a span of 11 bases. CDR3 DNA: TGTGCCATCAGAACGGTCCTAGACGAGCAGTACTTC. This encodes CAIRTVLDEQYF.

This clone has more than one count but fewer than ten. The chain couples TRBV7-9 to TRBJ2-1; weak D call: TRBD2 (5 bases). Germline V gives CDR1 SEHNR, CDR2 FQNEAQ (reference sequence). Trimming shortened V by 3 bases and J by 0 bases, and 9 bases separated the two germline ends. The length of the CDR3 is 15 residues. The CDR3 spells CASSFRESSYNEQFF. The CDR3 coding sequence is TGTGCCAGCAGCTTTAGGGAGTCCTCCTACAATGAGCAGTTCTTC.

This sequence joins TRBV19 and TRBJ2-7, with TRBD1 matching over 8 bases. The junction had 7 bases not matched to a gene; V was cut back by 3 bases and J by 0 bases. There are 16 residues in the CDR3. The germline V gene encodes CDR1 LNHDA and CDR2 SQIVND (reference sequence). The CDR3 coding sequence is TGTGCCAGTAGTATTACGGGGCAGGGGGCCTCCTACGAGCAGTACTTC. It specifies CASSITGQGASYEQYF.

V and J are TRBV9 and TRBJ2-3, with D maybe TRBD1 (6 bases). The CDR3 totals 18 residues. Germline loops: CDR1 SGDLS, CDR2 YYNGEE. Trimming left V 0 bases short and J 2 bases short, with 19 bases between. The CDR3 bases are TGTGCCAGCAGCGTAGCACTTAGGACAGCCCACAACACAGATACGCAGTATTTT. Translating it yields CASSVALRTAHNTDTQYF.